The sequence of this T cell receptor (beta chain) was determined in a study of vaccination effects on CD4 cells after COVID-19. For the study at large: Samples gathered post-vaccine arrived a median of 72 days past the second dose.

Before any sequencing was done, the ViraFEST assay used viral peptide pools to expand antigen-specific CD4+ T cells. Following culture for around 9 days, CD4+ T cells were isolated. Participants completed two doses of the BNT162b2 or mRNA-1273 vaccine. A word on this clone: Antigen specificity is unknown.

The CDR3 totals 17 residues. The germline V and J ends were trimmed by 1 base and 7 bases, with 19 bases remaining between them. Germline assignment: CDR1 MGHDK and CDR2 SYGVNS. Profiled with immunoSEQ multiplex PCR; TCRdb holds only in-frame clones, not every one. Here the sample spans some 30,000 clones, 60% to 80% being singletons. The chain carries TRBV25-1 and TRBJ1-4; D gene uncertain. This TCR derives from a human donor who received a COVID-19 vaccine. Sequenced material: CD4+ T cells from PBMCs cultured with HCoV-229E spike peptides, taken after COVID-19 vaccination. This CDR3 reads CASSELMIRESGEKLFF. The CDR3, as DNA: TGTGCCAGCAGTGAATTGATGATCCGAGAGAGCGGTGAAAAACTGTTTTTT.